This T cell receptor beta chain was recovered during a study of high-grade serous ovarian cancer treatment subgroups. Study-wide context: On average, 14,192 reads and under 9,000 unique TCR beta rearrangements were obtained per sample.

General observations from the study: Different patients shared almost no repertoire; same-patient tumors shared 0.11 to 0.79. TCR clonal relatedness correlated positively with neoantigen level. Without spatial data, bulk sequencing limits insight into HGSC tumor diversity.

Tumor samples were taken before definitive surgery or chemotherapy. Remarks on this clone: Its target is unknown.

Sequencing was performed with immunoSEQ multiplex PCR; in TCRdb, only in-frame clones are kept and a portion is missing. The repertoire holds some 28,000 clones, with around four fifths as singletons. The germline CDR1 and CDR2 sequences are SGHRS and YFSETQ. CDR3 length: 18 amino acids. The genes are TRBV5-1 and TRBJ2-5; TRBD2 matches at 11 bases. The J call may be mistaken, given a closer DNA end match to TRBJ2-7. Specimen: tumor tissue. The sequence was obtained from a human donor with high-grade serous ovarian cancer. The CDR3 here is CASSLQGTSGEISYEQYF. The CDR3 DNA reads as TGCGCCAGCAGCTTACAGGGGACTAGCGGCGAGATCTCCTACGAGCAGTACTTC.